The 9 T cell receptor beta chains presented below share a single source sample, sequenced in a study of regulatory T cells in long-lasting Graves disease. Library construction for TCR beta used iRepertoire HTBI primers and Arm-PCR of CDR3 regions. Each CDR3 protein gets one entry after TCRdb re-called the multiplex PCR reads with MiXCR. The repertoire holds under 450,000 distinct CDR3 sequences, with 15% to 20% as singletons. Stated time point: newly diagnosed GD, antithyroid drugs for less than 3 months. From RNA extracted from PBMCs, the TCR library was made. These data were also reused for a study on T cells in Graves' hyperthyroidism and ophthalmopathy.

This specimen was peripheral blood mononuclear cells (PBMCs), taken at new diagnosis, from a patient treated with antithyroid drugs. These receptors were obtained from a woman in her late teens or twenties with Graves disease.

This clonotype was detected ten times or more. The chain carries TRBV6-1 and TRBJ2-5; 12 nucleotides align to TRBD1. The V gene's germline CDR1 is MNHNS and CDR2 SASEGT. V trimming: 6 bases; J trimming: 5 bases; junction bases outside the gene matches: 10. This CDR3 is 16 amino acids long. The CDR3 nucleotides read TGTGCCAGCAGATCGCGCGGGACAGGGGGCTGGGAGACCCAGTACTTC. It is translated as CASRSRGTGGWETQYF.

This clonotype was detected many times. The J gene is TRBJ2-3, the V gene TRBV3-1; D remains unclear. The CDR3 has 14 residues. Trimming removed 0 bases from V and 3 bases from J, with 7 bases in between. Germline CDR1 LGHDT, CDR2 YNNKEL (reference sequence). The CDR3 is CASSQDWATDTQYF. In nucleotides, the CDR3 is TGTGCCAGCAGCCAAGATTGGGCTACAGATACGCAGTATTTT.

This clonotype was counted between two and nine times. The rearrangement links TRBV19 to TRBJ2-1, with 13 bases matching TRBD2. The trim removed 2 bases at V and 0 bases at J, leaving 10 bases unmatched. This CDR3 spans 20 amino acids. Germline CDR1 LNHDA, CDR2 SQIVND (reference sequence). CDR3 bases: TGTGCCAGTAGTATACGGACTAGCGGGGGTCGCTTGATCTCCTACAATGAGCAGTTCTTC. It encodes CASSIRTSGGRLISYNEQFF.

A few counts support this clonotype. The chain is built from TRBV29-1 and TRBJ2-5, with a tentative D call TRBD1 (6 bases). Per germline, CDR1 SQVTM and CDR2 ANQGSEA. Trimming took off 7 bases at V and 4 bases at J, with 19 bases between the two ends. The CDR3 contains 14 residues. The CDR3 coding sequence is TGCAGCGGAAGTAGGGACACATCAGCAGAGACCCAGTACTTC. This sequence encodes CSGSRDTSAETQYF.

This clonotype has a handful of counts. The CDR3 DNA reads TGTGCCAGCAGCTGGGGACAGGGGCTCTATGGCTACACCTTC. It is translated as CASSWGQGLYGYTF. The rearrangement joins TRBV27 to TRBJ1-2; 10 positions agree with TRBD1. This CDR3 comprises 14 residues. The germline gives CDR1 MNHEY, CDR2 SMNVEV (reference sequence). The junction had 5 bases not matched to a gene; V was cut back by 6 bases and J by 4 bases.

To note about this clonotype: A much larger clonotype is one base distant, so this may be a read error. The V call is TRBV2, the J call TRBJ2-1; 7 nucleotides align to TRBD2. The better agreement between TRBJ2-5 and the DNA end casts doubt on the J call. Germline-derived CDR1 and CDR2 are SNHLY and FYNNEI. The CDR3 length is 16 residues. For the CDR3, the DNA is TGTGCCAGCACCCTAGGGAGGGGACTCCGGACTGAGACCCAGTACTTC. Amino acid sequence: CASTLGRGLRTETQYF.

Ten or more counts support this clonotype. This rearrangement joins TRBV5-1 to TRBJ1-1, with D possibly being TRBD1 (6 bases). This CDR3 has 15 amino acids. V was trimmed by 7 bases and J by 5 bases, leaving 21 bases between them. Germline CDR1 reads SGHRS; CDR2 reads YFSETQ. The CDR3 loop reads CASAPETGRRTEAFF. The DNA of the CDR3 is TGCGCCAGCGCACCCGAGACAGGACGGCGGACTGAAGCTTTCTTT.

This clonotype was detected ten times or more. The genes are TRBV5-1 and TRBJ1-1; no firm D call. The CDR3 length is 13 residues. The germline V gene encodes CDR1 SGHRS and CDR2 YFSETQ. Trimming shortened V by 6 bases and J by 8 bases, and 17 bases separated the two germline ends. The CDR3 bases are TGCGCCAGCACCGTATCAGGATCGTCCGAAGCTTTCTTT. It codes for CASTVSGSSEAFF.

The chain employs TRBV4-1 and TRBJ1-4; 9 nucleotides match TRBD1. CDR3 length equals 14 residues. With V trimmed by 5 bases and J by 7 bases, 5 bases remained unmatched. Germline CDR1 MGHRA, CDR2 YSYEKL. The CDR3 protein is CASSAGQGREKLFF. DNA of the CDR3: TGCGCCAGCAGCGCGGGACAGGGTCGTGAAAAACTGTTTTTT.